This T cell receptor beta chain was found in a study of blood T cell repertoires in COVID-19. The data were produced by immunoSEQ multiplex PCR, yet TCRdb's version contains in-frame clones alone and is incomplete. Of around 81,000 clones listed, about 80% were seen once; the top ten hold 10% to 15%. The CDR3 sequence is 12 residues long. Deletions cut 5 bases from V and 3 bases from J, with 5 bases between. Germline V gene lookup returns CDR1 SEHNR and CDR2 FQNEAQ (reference sequence). The rearrangement joins TRBV7-9 to TRBJ2-1; D not resolved. Source material: peripheral blood. The TCR comes from a human donor in a cohort sampled during active COVID-19. The CDR3 sequence is CASSPNYNEQFF. CDR3 coding DNA: TGTGCCAGCAGCCCAAACTACAATGAGCAGTTCTTC.